The clone carrying this T cell receptor beta chain turned up a few times. Its target is not known. Germline assignment: CDR1 SGHRS and CDR2 YFSETQ. The CDR3 contains 14 residues. V was trimmed by 3 bases and J by 1 base, leaving 11 bases between them. Duration under 3 months, a NOSPECS grade of at least 4, and a Clinical Activity Score of at least 3 characterized the ophthalmopathy patients. Those patients with uncontrolled infection, other autoimmune disease, pregnancy or lactation were excluded. The source material, RNA transcripts, was used to amplify TCR beta CDR3 regions. A set of HTBI primers served as the primers for a first-round RT-PCR of the TCR CDR3. Each CDR3 protein gets one entry after TCRdb re-called the multiplex PCR reads with MiXCR. The repertoire holds about 640,000 distinct CDR3 sequences, with around 20% as singletons. This sample stems from a study of T cells in Graves' hyperthyroidism and ophthalmopathy. Study results and limitations: Most clonotypes that expanded in the thyroid above 0.001 also showed up in blood. The model predicted ophthalmopathy a median around 6.5 months before onset.

The sample was blood. This TCR was sampled from a man aged 25-40 years with Graves' ophthalmopathy. V is TRBV5-1 and J is TRBJ2-7; D not certain. Here the CDR3 reads CASSWQAESYEQYF. In nucleotides, the CDR3 is TGCGCCAGCAGCTGGCAGGCGGAGTCCTACGAGCAGTACTTC.